The 9 T cell receptor beta chains in this list originate from one sample, sequenced in a study of shared clonotypes between healthy human individuals. Sequencing was performed with immunoSEQ multiplex PCR; in TCRdb, only in-frame clones are kept and a portion is missing. The sample consists of roughly 2.1 million clones, more than 85% of them appearing once. CD45RO-negative CD8 cells positively selected for CCR7 made up the naive population, which excluded terminally differentiated effector memory CD45RA+ cells. Sequenced: naive CD8+ T cells from PBMCs. The source of these receptors is a man aged 18 to 29 in good health. Some clones in this sample may be carry-over from other donors' samples.

V gene TRBV16 combines with J gene TRBJ2-5; a weak D match, TRBD1 (6 bases). Germline V gene sequence: CDR1 KGHSY, CDR2 FQNENV. Trimming took off 4 bases at V and 4 bases at J, with 13 bases between the two ends. This CDR3 is 14 amino acids long. The DNA for the CDR3 is TGTGCCAGCAGCCCCGGACAGTGGGGAGAGACCCAGTACTTC. Translated, it gives CASSPGQWGETQYF.

The rearrangement links TRBV5-1 to TRBJ1-2; D remains unclear. CDR1 is SGHRS, CDR2 YFSETQ, per germline. The germline V and J ends were trimmed by 4 bases and 6 bases, with 19 bases remaining between them. This CDR3 contains 15 residues. The CDR3 region has the DNA TGCGCCAGCAGCCCCCGGGATCCCGGCCTTGATGGCTACACCTTC. Its protein product is CASSPRDPGLDGYTF.

The rearrangement links TRBV30 to TRBJ2-5; D call uncertain. The assigned J gene may be wrong: the sequence end matches TRBJ2-7 better. The CDR3 contains 11 residues. Looked up from germline, CDR1 is GTSNPN and CDR2 is SVGIG (reference sequence). The CDR3 reads CAWGLAYEQYF. The CDR3 DNA follows: TGTGCCTGGGGTCTAGCCTACGAGCAGTACTTC.

The J gene is TRBJ2-7, the V gene TRBV5-4, with D tentatively TRBD1 or TRBD2 (5 bases each). The CDR3 totals 16 residues. The V gene lost 1 base and the J gene lost 4 bases, with 18 bases spanning the gap. The V gene's germline CDR1 is SGHNT and CDR2 YYREEE (reference sequence). The CDR3 DNA follows: TGTGCCAGCAGCTTGTCCTGGATTGGGACGCCTTACGAGCAGTACTTC. This codes for CASSLSWIGTPYEQYF.

With regard to this clone: Within the sample, other DNA sequences also encode this same CDR3. The rearrangement links TRBV29-1 to TRBJ2-7; D is unclear. Per the germline V gene, CDR1 is SQVTM and CDR2 is ANQGSEA. The CDR3 contains 13 residues. The V end lost 2 bases, the J end lost 0 bases, and 8 bases lay between the germline ends. DNA of the CDR3: TGCAGCGTTGAAATCGAGAACTCCTACGAGCAGTACTTC. Translated, it gives CSVEIENSYEQYF.

The sample holds one count of this clone. The V gene is TRBV10-3, the J gene TRBJ2-7; 7 nucleotides align to TRBD1. The ends lost 8 bases at V and 0 bases at J; junction bases unmatched: 7. Germline assignment: CDR1 ENHRY and CDR2 SYGVKD. The CDR3 runs 14 residues. CDR3 DNA: TGTGCCATCGCCGGGACAGATGGCTCCTACGAGCAGTACTTC. This gives the protein CAIAGTDGSYEQYF.

This chain connects TRBV6-5 to TRBJ1-3, with D uncertain. This CDR3 is 15 amino acids long. Germline V CDR1 and CDR2: MNHEY, SVGAGI. V lost 6 bases to trimming and J lost 3 bases, with 15 bases between them. In DNA form, the CDR3 reads TGTGCCAGCAGACCACGCGGTTCCCTTGGAAACACCATATATTTT. Protein: CASRPRGSLGNTIYF.

The chain is built from TRBV13 and TRBJ1-1, with unresolved D. CDR1 PRHDT and CDR2 FYEKMQ come from the germline V gene (reference sequence). With 1 base removed from V and 1 base from J, the gap between germline ends came to 7 bases. The CDR3 is 14 amino acids. The CDR3 protein is CASSLEEGNTEAFF. The CDR3, as DNA: TGTGCCAGCAGCTTAGAGGAGGGGAACACTGAAGCTTTCTTT.

This clone was detected once. The gene calls are TRBV13 and TRBJ2-2; TRBD2 might be the D (5 bases). The CDR3 length is 16 residues. Trimming removed 1 base from V and 6 bases from J, with 15 bases in between. Germline CDR1 and CDR2: PRHDT and FYEKMQ (reference sequence). This chain's CDR3 is CASSLDGGRAAGELFF. Written as DNA, the CDR3 is TGTGCCAGCAGCTTAGACGGCGGGCGAGCGGCCGGGGAGCTGTTTTTT.